These T cell receptor beta chains were read from a single sample in a study of cytomegalovirus exposure and HLA in healthy donors. Produced via immunoSEQ multiplex PCR; TCRdb's table is partial and in-frame only. The top ten hold 3.5% to 4.5% of the sample, which has roughly 300,000 clones, roughly 90% seen once. Sequencing input: PBMCs. These receptors originate from a man aged 40-49 years in good health and CMV-seropositive. Both conserved end residues are part of each CDR3.

V | CDR3
TRBV6-5 | CASSVVAVEEYF
TRBV2 | CASVKNSNNQPQHF
TRBV19 | CASSIGRGSWEKLFF
TRBV11-2 | CASSLILLAGGSTDTQYF
TRBV7-2 | CASSLEGNTGELFF
TRBV5-1 | CASSRNYNEQFF
TRBV6-1 | CASSERYRGYGYTF
TRBV28 | CASSLGTGVQPQHF
TRBV6-5 | CASSADRGRTEAFF
TRBV5-6 | CASSAGLAGGPDTDTQYF
TRBV29-1 | CSVELTSGPFNEQFF
TRBV6-5 | CASSYGQFLYGYTF
TRBV4-1 | CASSQRGLAGESEQYF
TRBV6-5 | CASSYSRGRADTQYF
TRBV13 | CASSSRAGQPSYEQYF
TRBV7-9 | CASSSPSINTEAFF
TRBV5-1 | CASMLGSGRQETQYF
TRBV5-1 | CASSLGLGGARADTQYF
TRBV28 | CASSPGQGYEQYF
TRBV19 | CASSIGAGVTEAFF
TRBV5-1 | CASSLIAGGSTDTQYF
TRBV28 | CASSSTGTGLGGYTF
TRBV2 | CASSVPDRYNEQFF
TRBV9 | CASSVVGRGSYNEQFF
TRBV28 | CASSWPDINQPQHF
TRBV19 | CASSTRTGGPTEAFF